Here is one T cell receptor (beta chain) with its context. Its antigen remains unknown. The sample originates from a study of cytomegalovirus exposure and HLA in healthy donors. In the study overall: Around 85 million unique TCR sequences came from HLA-typed donors in an early release.

Researchers ran the PCR with 60 Vbeta and 13 Jbeta primers. Libraries were prepared by immunoSEQ multiplex PCR; TCRdb keeps only in-frame clonotypes and omits some of them. The table for this sample gives under 200,000 clones. Germline-derived CDR1 and CDR2 are SGHRS and YFSETQ. Trimming took 0 bases from V and 5 from J, leaving 15 bases between them. The CDR3 is 16 residues long. Study outcomes and limitations: The study found most TCR sequences rare, yet found some public TCRs in many donors. Analysis was carried out at a later point, and it linked a missense DCLRE1C variant to TCR beta V- and J-gene trimming.

This TCR was sampled from a woman aged 18 to 35 in good health and CMV-seropositive. V gene TRBV5-1 combines with J gene TRBJ2-1; TRBD2 might be the D (6 bases). Sequenced material: PBMCs. In nucleotides, the CDR3 is TGCGCCAGCAGCTTGGGCTTCGCGGAGGGCCACAATGAGCAGTTCTTC. It codes for CASSLGFAEGHNEQFF.